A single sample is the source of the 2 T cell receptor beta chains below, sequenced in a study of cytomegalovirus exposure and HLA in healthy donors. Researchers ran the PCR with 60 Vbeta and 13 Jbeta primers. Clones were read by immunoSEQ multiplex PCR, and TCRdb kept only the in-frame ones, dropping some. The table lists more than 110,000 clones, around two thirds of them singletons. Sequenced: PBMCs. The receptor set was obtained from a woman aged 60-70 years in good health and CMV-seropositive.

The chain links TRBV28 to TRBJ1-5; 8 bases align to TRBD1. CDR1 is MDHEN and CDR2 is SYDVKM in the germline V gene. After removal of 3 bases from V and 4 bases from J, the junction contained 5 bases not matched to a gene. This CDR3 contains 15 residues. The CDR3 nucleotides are TGTGCCAGCAGTTTGACACAGGGGGTAAATCAGCCCCAGCATTTT. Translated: CASSLTQGVNQPQHF.

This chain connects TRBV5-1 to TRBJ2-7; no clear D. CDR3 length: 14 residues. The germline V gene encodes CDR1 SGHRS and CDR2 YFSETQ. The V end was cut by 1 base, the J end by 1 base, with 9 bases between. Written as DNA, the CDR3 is TGCGCCAGCAGCTTGACTGTACCTTCCTACGAGCAGTACTTC. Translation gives CASSLTVPSYEQYF.